Listed below are T cell receptor beta chains from one sample, sequenced in a study of CD8 T cells in Susac syndrome. From the immunoSEQ multiplex PCR reads, TCRdb called clonotypes with MiXCR, one entry per CDR3 protein. The sample includes approximately 150,000 distinct CDR3 sequences, 94% of them seen just once. The material sequenced was CD4+ T cells from PBMCs. The source of these receptors is a human donor with multiple sclerosis. Both conserved end residues are part of each CDR3. The order of the fields is CDR3 length, J gene, clone size, D gene, V gene, CDR3 protein, CDR3 DNA. The D gene is left open where the match is weak. Expanded clones are given a class, and other clones once, few, many or no size at all.

length: 14; J: TRBJ1-1; size: -; D: -; V: TRBV7-2; CDR3: CASSSVGTNTEAFF; DNA: TGTGCCAGCAGCTCGGTGGGGACCAACACTGAAGCTTTCTTT
length: 16; J: TRBJ2-3; size: -; D: TRBD1; V: TRBV7-6; CDR3: CASSSRGGQGTDTQYF; DNA: TGTGCCAGCAGCTCCCGAGGGGGACAGGGCACAGATACGCAGTATTTT
length: 14; J: TRBJ1-5; size: -; D: -; V: TRBV6-2/TRBV6-3; CDR3: CASSYTGNNQPQHF; DNA: TGTGCCAGCAGTTACACTGGGAACAATCAGCCCCAGCATTTT
length: 15; J: TRBJ2-3; size: -; D: -; V: TRBV20-1; CDR3: CSPRRGDGDTDTQYF; DNA: TGCAGCCCCCGGCGGGGTGATGGGGACACAGATACGCAGTATTTT
length: 14; J: TRBJ1-2; size: -; D: -; V: TRBV19; CDR3: CASSIMTDSYGYTF; DNA: TGTGCCAGTAGTATAATGACAGATAGCTATGGCTACACCTTC
length: 13; J: TRBJ2-3; size: -; D: -; V: TRBV30; CDR3: CAWSAGIGNTQYF; DNA: TGTGCCTGGAGTGCGGGGATTGGAAATACGCAGTATTTT
length: 14; J: TRBJ2-3; size: -; D: -; V: TRBV18; CDR3: CASSQLRAEDTQYF; DNA: TGTGCCAGCTCACAGCTCAGGGCGGAAGATACGCAGTATTTT
length: 13; J: TRBJ2-7; size: -; D: TRBD2; V: TRBV11-2; CDR3: CASSLSWEGEQYF; DNA: TGTGCCAGCAGCTTAAGTTGGGAGGGCGAGCAGTACTTC
length: 14; J: TRBJ2-1; size: -; D: -; V: TRBV10-3; CDR3: CAISEGGLGRGQFF; DNA: TGTGCCATCAGTGAGGGAGGGTTGGGCCGGGGGCAGTTCTTC
length: 13; J: TRBJ2-1; size: -; D: -; V: TRBV30; CDR3: CAWSVLLGNEQFF; DNA: TGTGCCTGGAGTGTCCTCCTAGGGAATGAGCAGTTCTTC
length: 14; J: TRBJ1-1; size: few; D: -; V: TRBV4-1; CDR3: CASSQDRVGTEAFF; DNA: TGCGCCAGCAGCCAAGACAGGGTCGGGACTGAAGCTTTCTTT
length: 14; J: TRBJ1-4; size: -; D: -; V: TRBV18; CDR3: CASSPFRDNEKLFF; DNA: TGTGCCAGCTCACCATTCCGGGATAATGAAAAACTGTTTTTT
length: 17; J: TRBJ2-2; size: -; D: -; V: TRBV13; CDR3: CASTLGPADGEAGELFF; DNA: TGTGCCAGCACCCTGGGGCCCGCCGACGGGGAAGCCGGGGAGCTGTTTTTT
length: 15; J: TRBJ2-2; size: -; D: TRBD2; V: TRBV2; CDR3: CAILPLADNTGELFF; DNA: TGTGCCATTCTGCCGCTAGCGGATAACACCGGGGAGCTGTTTTTT
length: 16; J: TRBJ1-2; size: -; D: -; V: TRBV4-1; CDR3: CASSPQPSGFNYGYTF; DNA: TGCGCCAGCAGCCCCCAGCCCAGCGGTTTTAACTATGGCTACACCTTC
length: 14; J: TRBJ2-7; size: -; D: -; V: TRBV28; CDR3: CASSPGTFSYEQYF; DNA: TGTGCCAGCAGTCCCGGGACATTCTCCTACGAGCAGTACTTC
length: 13; J: TRBJ1-2; size: -; D: -; V: TRBV18; CDR3: CASSPRRSYGYTF; DNA: TGTGCCAGCTCACCAAGAAGGAGCTATGGCTACACCTTC
length: 14; J: TRBJ2-7; size: once; D: -; V: TRBV12-3/TRBV12-4; CDR3: CASSRGDGTYEQYF; DNA: TGTGCCAGCAGCCGAGGGGACGGGACCTACGAGCAGTACTTC
length: 16; J: TRBJ2-5; size: -; D: -; V: TRBV15; CDR3: CATSRDRLTDQETQYF; DNA: TGTGCCACCAGCAGAGATCGGTTGACTGATCAAGAGACCCAGTACTTC
length: 14; J: TRBJ2-5; size: -; D: -; V: TRBV7-2; CDR3: CASSLVGYQETQYF; DNA: TGTGCCAGCAGCTTAGTCGGCTATCAAGAGACCCAGTACTTC